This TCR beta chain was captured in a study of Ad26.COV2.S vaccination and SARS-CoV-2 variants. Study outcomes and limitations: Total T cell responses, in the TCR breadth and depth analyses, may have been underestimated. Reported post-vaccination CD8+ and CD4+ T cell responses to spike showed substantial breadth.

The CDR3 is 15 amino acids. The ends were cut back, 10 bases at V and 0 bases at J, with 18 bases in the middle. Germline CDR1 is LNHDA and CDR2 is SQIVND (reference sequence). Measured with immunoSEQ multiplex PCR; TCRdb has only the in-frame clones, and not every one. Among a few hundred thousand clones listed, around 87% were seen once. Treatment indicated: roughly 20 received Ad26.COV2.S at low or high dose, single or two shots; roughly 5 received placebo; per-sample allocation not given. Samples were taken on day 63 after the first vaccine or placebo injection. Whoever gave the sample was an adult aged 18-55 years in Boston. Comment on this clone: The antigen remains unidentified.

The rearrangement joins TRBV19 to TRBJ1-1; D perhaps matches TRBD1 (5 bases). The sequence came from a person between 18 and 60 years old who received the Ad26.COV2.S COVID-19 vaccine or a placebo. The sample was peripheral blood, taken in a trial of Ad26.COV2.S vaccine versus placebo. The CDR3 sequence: CATTPGGVMNTEAFF. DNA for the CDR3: TGTGCCACGACTCCGGGAGGGGTCATGAACACTGAAGCTTTCTTT.